This is a list of T cell receptor beta chains from one sample in a study of CD8 T cells in ankylosing spondylitis. TCRdb recomputed calls from the 5' RACE reads with MiXCR, one row per CDR3 protein. The sample gives a few hundred thousand distinct CDR3 sequences, approximately 12% of which show up once; under 7% is in the top ten. Source material: blood, either unsorted or a sorted T cell fraction (not recorded which). These receptors came from a male donor with ankylosing spondylitis or in good health (not recorded which). Both conserved end residues are part of each CDR3. D genes are given only for firm matches. Only some rows state a clone size, as once, few, many or a class for expanded clones.

D gene,V gene,J gene,clone size,CDR3 DNA,CDR3 protein
-,TRBV12-3/TRBV12-4,TRBJ2-7,many,TGTGCCAGCAGCTCAGTGGTGGCAGGGTACTACGAGCAGTACTTC,CASSSVVAGYYEQYF
-,TRBV6-4,TRBJ2-2,many,TGTGCCAGCAGTGAAGATGTACCTGGGGAGCTGTTTTTT,CASSEDVPGELFF
TRBD2,TRBV10-3,TRBJ2-3,-,TGTGCCATCGGGGCGGCGAGGACTAGCGGCACAGATACGCAGTATTTT,CAIGAARTSGTDTQYF
TRBD1,TRBV6-1,TRBJ2-2,many,TGTGCCAGCAGCTGGGACAGTAATCTGGGTACCGGGGAGCTGTTTTTT,CASSWDSNLGTGELFF
-,TRBV7-3,TRBJ2-2,many,TGTGCCAGCAGCCGGGGACTCCAGGTTCCCGGGGAGCTGTTTTTT,CASSRGLQVPGELFF
-,TRBV15,TRBJ2-2,many,TGTGCCACCAGCAGAGCCCTAGATGGGGCCGGGGAGCTGTTTTTT,CATSRALDGAGELFF
TRBD2,TRBV6-2/TRBV6-3,TRBJ2-3,many,TGTGCCAGCAGACGGACTAGCGGAACAGATACGCAGTATTTT,CASRRTSGTDTQYF
-,TRBV27,TRBJ2-5,-,TGTGCCAGCAGTTTATGGTCGGCAGGCCAAGAGACCCAGTACTTC,CASSLWSAGQETQYF
-,TRBV20-1,TRBJ2-1,many,TGCAGTGCTAGACTACTACCCCGATCCTACAATGAGCAGTTCTTC,CSARLLPRSYNEQFF
-,TRBV9,TRBJ1-4,few,TGTGCCAGCAGCGCCCCTTCGACCGGACGGGGTGGTGAAAAACTGTTTTTT,CASSAPSTGRGGEKLFF
-,TRBV5-1,TRBJ1-1,many,TGCGCCAGCAGCTTAGGTGACGGACCGAACACTGAAGCTTTCTTT,CASSLGDGPNTEAFF
-,TRBV5-1,TRBJ2-1,many,TGCGCCAGCAGCCTCGATAACGTGGGCCAGGGACCCTACAATGAGCAGTTCTTC,CASSLDNVGQGPYNEQFF
-,TRBV29-1,TRBJ1-2,many,TGCAGCGCTTCAAACAGCAACTATGGCTACACCTTC,CSASNSNYGYTF
TRBD1,TRBV7-6,TRBJ2-3,many,TGTGCCAGCAGCTTCGGACAGGGGATAGATACGCAGTATTTT,CASSFGQGIDTQYF
-,TRBV3-1,TRBJ2-7,many,TGTGCCAGCAGCCGCTCGGCGCGTTCTGGGAACGAGCAGTACTTC,CASSRSARSGNEQYF
-,TRBV5-1,TRBJ1-3,many,TGCGCCAGCAGAATCGACGGCCTCTCTGGAAACACCATATATTTT,CASRIDGLSGNTIYF
-,TRBV5-1,TRBJ2-3,many,TGCGCCAGCAGCTTTCAGGACTCTAGCACAGATACGCAGTATTTT,CASSFQDSSTDTQYF
-,TRBV28,TRBJ2-5,-,TGTGCCAGCAGTCGTACAGGGTGGCGAGAGACCCAGTACTTC,CASSRTGWRETQYF
-,TRBV6-6,TRBJ2-5,-,TGTGCCAGCAGAAGGAACACCGAAGAGACCCAGTACTTC,CASRRNTEETQYF
-,TRBV5-1,TRBJ2-2,many,TGCGCCAGCAGCTGGGAGTCCGGGCAGAACACCGGGGAGCTGTTTTTT,CASSWESGQNTGELFF
TRBD1,TRBV9,TRBJ2-3,many,TGTGCCAGCAGCCTGCGACAGGGGACCGGCACAGATACGCAGTATTTT,CASSLRQGTGTDTQYF
-,TRBV6-4,TRBJ1-1,many,TGTGCCAGCAGTGAAGGGGCCGCCAACACTGAAGCTTTCTTT,CASSEGAANTEAFF
TRBD2,TRBV11-2,TRBJ2-1,-,TGTGCCAGCAGTTCAGGGACTAGCGGGAGTGCCTTC,CASSSGTSGSAF
TRBD1,TRBV28,TRBJ2-7,few,TGTGCCAGCATCGATTCCGGGACAGGGTGGGCCGAGCAGTACTTC,CASIDSGTGWAEQYF
-,TRBV5-8,TRBJ2-5,-,TGTGCCAGCACGTACAGGGGAGGAGAGACCCAGTACTTC,CASTYRGGETQYF
-,TRBV30,TRBJ1-2,few,TGTGCCCGAGTGAGGGGCTATGGGTATGGCTACACCTTC,CARVRGYGYGYTF
-,TRBV4-2,TRBJ2-2,many,TGTGCCAGCAGCCAAGAACGGACACACACCGGGGAGCTGTTTTTT,CASSQERTHTGELFF
-,TRBV7-2,TRBJ1-1,-,TGTGCCAGCAGCTTAGATTTAGGAGGGCTGAACACTGAAGCTTTCTTT,CASSLDLGGLNTEAFF
-,TRBV2,TRBJ1-5,-,TGTGCCAGCAGAGAGGACCAGCCCCAGCATTTT,CASREDQPQHF
-,TRBV6-5,TRBJ1-2,many,TGTGCCAGCAGTTATTATCAGGGTGCTAACTATGGCTACACCTTC,CASSYYQGANYGYTF
-,TRBV2,TRBJ1-1,-,TGTGCCAGCAGTCAAGATTTGAACACTGAAGCTTTCTTT,CASSQDLNTEAFF
-,TRBV15,TRBJ2-5,many,TGTGCCACCAGCAGGGACGGGATTGAGACCCAGTACTTC,CATSRDGIETQYF
-,TRBV9,TRBJ1-5,-,TGTGCCAGCAGCGTAGACGGGGGACTCGGTCAGCCCCAGCATTTT,CASSVDGGLGQPQHF
-,TRBV20-1,TRBJ2-2,few,TGCAGTGCTTACGGTGGGAACACCGGGGAGCTGTTTTTT,CSAYGGNTGELFF
-,TRBV5-1,TRBJ2-7,many,TGCGCCAGCAGCTCCCGGGCCGACACCGGGCAGTACTTC,CASSSRADTGQYF
-,TRBV5-1,TRBJ2-1,few,TGCGCCAGCACCTCCTTCCCAAGTAGGGATTTTTACAATGAGCAGTTCTTC,CASTSFPSRDFYNEQFF
-,TRBV3-1,TRBJ2-7,once,TGTGCCAGCAGCCTCGTCCCGGGTACTACCGAGCAGTACTTC,CASSLVPGTTEQYF
-,TRBV3-1,TRBJ2-1,many,TGTGCCAGCAGCCTCGACGATAGCGGCTACAATGAGCAGTTCTTC,CASSLDDSGYNEQFF
TRBD1,TRBV5-1,TRBJ1-1,many,TGCGCCAGCAGCCCAACTTCGGGACAGCAGGGGGACGACACTGAAGCTTTCTTT,CASSPTSGQQGDDTEAFF
-,TRBV7-2,TRBJ1-6,few,TGTGCCAGCAGCGACGCCGACAACCTGTATAATTCACCCCTCCACTTT,CASSDADNLYNSPLHF
-,TRBV14,TRBJ2-1,-,TGTGCCAGCAGCCAAAATAAGCCGAGCTCCTACAATGAGCAGTTCTTC,CASSQNKPSSYNEQFF
TRBD2,TRBV5-1,TRBJ2-3,many,TGCGCCAGCAGCTTGAGTGGCGGGAGAACAGATACGCAGTATTTT,CASSLSGGRTDTQYF
-,TRBV7-6,TRBJ2-2,-,TGTGCCAGCAGCGGACTATCCGGGGATGCCGGGGAGCTGTTTTTT,CASSGLSGDAGELFF
-,TRBV5-5,TRBJ2-1,many,TGTGCCAGCAGTGGACAGAGCTCCTACAATGAGCAGTTCTTC,CASSGQSSYNEQFF
TRBD2,TRBV28,TRBJ2-7,-,TGTGCCAGCAGCCAGACTAGCGGGGTCTCCTACGAGCAGTACTTC,CASSQTSGVSYEQYF